The 3 T cell receptor beta chains listed next were all sequenced from one sample in a study of cytotoxic CD8 clonotypes in ibrutinib-treated CLL. Generated by immunoSEQ multiplex PCR, the TCRdb table keeps only in-frame clones and is missing some. The sample has 25,000 to 30,000 clones, roughly 69% seen once; the top ten hold 45% to 65%. Sequencing was performed on PBMCs, taken after 24 months of ibrutinib treatment. The receptor set was obtained from a human donor with chronic lymphocytic leukemia.

CDR3 sequence (DNA): TGTGCCAGCAGTTCAGACCTCTACAATGAGCAGTTCTTC. This encodes CASSSDLYNEQFF. The chain uses TRBV28 and TRBJ2-1; D is unclear. Germline V gene sequence: CDR1 MDHEN, CDR2 SYDVKM. This CDR3 has 13 amino acids. V was cut by 4 bases and J by 3 bases, with 7 bases left in between.

The chain recombines TRBV4-3 with TRBJ2-6, with D perhaps matching TRBD2 (6 bases). The CDR3 sequence is 17 residues long. V was cut by 0 bases and J by 1 base, with 10 bases left in between. Germline CDR1 reads LGHNA; CDR2 reads YSLEER. The CDR3 bases are TGCGCCAGCAGCCAAGACCCCCGGGGGTCTGGGGCCAACGTCCTGACTTTC. This translates into CASSQDPRGSGANVLTF.

The gene calls are TRBV18 and TRBJ2-6; D is ambiguous. The CDR3 has 15 residues. The germline V gene has CDR1 KGHSH and CDR2 LQKENI. Trimming took 2 bases from V and 0 from J, leaving 5 bases between them. CDR3 loop: CASSPVLSGANVLTF. In nucleotides, the CDR3 is TGTGCCAGCTCACCAGTCCTCTCTGGGGCCAACGTCCTGACTTTC.